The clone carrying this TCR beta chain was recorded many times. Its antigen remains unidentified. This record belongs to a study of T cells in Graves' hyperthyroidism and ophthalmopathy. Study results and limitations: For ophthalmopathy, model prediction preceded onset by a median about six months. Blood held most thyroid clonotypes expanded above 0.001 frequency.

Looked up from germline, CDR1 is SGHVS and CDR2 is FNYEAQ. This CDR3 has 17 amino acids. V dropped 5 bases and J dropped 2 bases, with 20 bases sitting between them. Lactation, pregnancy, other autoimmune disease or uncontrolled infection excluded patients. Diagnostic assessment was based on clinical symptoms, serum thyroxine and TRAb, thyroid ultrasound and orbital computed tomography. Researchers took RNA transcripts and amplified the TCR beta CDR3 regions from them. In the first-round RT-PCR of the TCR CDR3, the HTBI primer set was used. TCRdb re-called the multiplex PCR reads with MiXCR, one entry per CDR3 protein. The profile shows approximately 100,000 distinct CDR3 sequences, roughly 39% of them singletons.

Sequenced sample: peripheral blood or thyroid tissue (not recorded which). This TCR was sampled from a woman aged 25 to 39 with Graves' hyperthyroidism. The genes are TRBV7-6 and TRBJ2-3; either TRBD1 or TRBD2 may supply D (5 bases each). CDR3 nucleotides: TGTGCCAGCAGCCTAGGGGCCAGCGGACACTTCACAGATACGCAGTATTTT. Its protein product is CASSLGASGHFTDTQYF.